The next 28 T cell receptor beta chains were all read from a single sample in a study of blood T cell repertoires in COVID-19 (dated by TCRdb to about 2020). The library was built by means of the immunoSEQ multiplex PCR assay. The source is immuneACCESS, and TCRdb retained only in-frame sequences with V and J called. Part of the clones is not carried over; for the studies checked, unresolved V genes explain less than half of this, and the remainder is unexplained. This sample gives about 100,000 clones in total; approximately 86% of them show up just once. 10% to 15% of the sample goes to the ten largest clones. The sample comprised peripheral blood. The source is a man over 45 with active or convalescent COVID-19.

This chain connects TRBV5-4 to TRBJ1-6; TRBD1 aligns across 7 bases. The V gene's germline CDR1 is SGHNT and CDR2 YYREEE (reference sequence). The CDR3 runs 16 residues. Trimming at V came to 3 bases and at J to 0 bases, leaving 3 bases not matched to a gene. The CDR3 protein is CASSSDRSSYNSPLHF. CDR3 nucleotides: TGTGCCAGCAGCTCGGACAGGAGCTCCTATAATTCACCCCTCCACTTT. The variable domain in full, with the rest retrieved from reference TRBV5-4 and TRBJ1-6, is ETGVTQSPTHLIKTRGQQVTLRCSSQSGHNTVSWYQQALGQGPQFIFQYYREEENGRGNFPPRFSGLQFPNYSSELNVNALELDDSALYLCASSSDRSSYNSPLHFGNGTRLTVT.

The J gene is TRBJ2-3, the V gene TRBV11-2; D possibly corresponds to TRBD1 (6 bases). Germline CDR1 is SGHAT and CDR2 is FQNNGV. The CDR3 loop spans 16 amino acids. V lost 3 bases and J 1 base, leaving 14 bases between the germline ends. DNA of the CDR3: TGTGCCAGCAGCTTCCGCTGGGGGCGGCGCACAGATACGCAGTATTTT. This sequence encodes CASSFRWGRRTDTQYF.

The chain has TRBV19 and TRBJ1-2; TRBD1 aligns across 7 bases. Germline V gene sequence: CDR1 LNHDA, CDR2 SQIVND (reference sequence). The CDR3 consists of 14 residues. The J segment lost 5 bases and the V segment lost 1 base, leaving 4 bases of the junction unmatched. The CDR3 here is CASSIGDRLYGYTF. CDR3 nucleotide sequence: TGTGCCAGTAGTATAGGGGACAGACTATATGGCTACACCTTC.

The CDR3 loop reads CASSLGDNNYGYTF. In nucleotides, the CDR3 is TGTGCCAGCAGCTTAGGGGACAATAACTATGGCTACACCTTC. This chain connects TRBV7-9 to TRBJ1-2, with D perhaps TRBD1 (6 bases). Trimming removed 1 base from V and 1 base from J, with 7 bases in between. The germline V gene has CDR1 SEHNR and CDR2 FQNEAQ (reference sequence). The CDR3 sequence is 14 residues long.

CDR3 in DNA: TGTGCCAGTCAGAGGGCGGCCGGAGAAAGGGAGACCCAGTACTTC. Protein: CASQRAAGERETQYF. The V and J genes are TRBV19 and TRBJ2-5, with D perhaps matching TRBD2 (5 bases). The V gene lost 8 bases and the J gene lost 5 bases, with 21 bases spanning the gap. CDR1 and CDR2 from the germline V gene are LNHDA and SQIVND (reference sequence). CDR3 length: 15 amino acids.

This chain uses TRBV6-5 with TRBJ2-3; 9 bases match TRBD2. Germline assignment: CDR1 MNHEY and CDR2 SVGAGI. The V segment lost 6 bases and the J segment 4 bases; nucleotides outside the gene matches: 5. This CDR3 spans 14 amino acids. The CDR3 spells CASSLAGTSDTQYF. The CDR3 nucleotides read TGTGCCAGCAGCCTAGCGGGAACGTCAGATACGCAGTATTTT.

The CDR3 nucleotides read TGCGCCAGCAGCTTGGTCCGGGCCTACGAGCAGTACTTC. Its translation: CASSLVRAYEQYF. This chain links TRBV5-1 with TRBJ2-7; no firm D call. This CDR3 is built from 13 residues. The V end lost 0 bases, the J end lost 2 bases, and 6 bases lay between the germline ends. Germline assignment: CDR1 SGHRS and CDR2 YFSETQ.

This chain links TRBV6-5 with TRBJ1-5, with a tentative D call TRBD1 (5 bases). The CDR3 extends over 14 amino acids. Trimming removed 2 bases at V and 4 bases at J, with 9 bases between. Germline V CDR1 and CDR2: MNHEY, SVGAGI. CDR3 coding DNA: TGTGCCAGCAGTTACCATCGACAGAATCAGCCCCAGCATTTT. Its translation is CASSYHRQNQPQHF.

The genes are TRBV2 and TRBJ1-2; a possible D gene is TRBD1 (6 bases). Germline V lookup: CDR1 SNHLY, CDR2 FYNNEI. With 8 bases removed from V and 4 bases from J, the gap between germline ends came to 20 bases. The CDR3 has 15 amino acids. As DNA, the CDR3 is TGTGCCAGCCGCTTGAGCCGGGGGGCTGGCTATGGCTACACCTTC. Its protein product is CASRLSRGAGYGYTF.

J is TRBJ2-7 and V is TRBV11-3; D gene uncertain. V was clipped by 4 bases and J by 5 bases, with 6 bases between them. CDR3 size: 11 residues. In germline, CDR1 is SGHNT, CDR2 YENEEA. The CDR3 coding sequence is TGTGCCAGCAGCTCCGTTGACGAGCAGTACTTC. It specifies CASSSVDEQYF.

The rearrangement links TRBV12-5 to TRBJ2-2; 7 bases align to TRBD1. CDR1 is LGHNT and CDR2 is FRNRAP in the germline V gene. This CDR3 is 13 amino acids long. After removal of 6 bases from V and 9 bases from J, the junction contained 7 bases not matched to a gene. The CDR3 nucleotides read TGTGCTAGTGGCCAGAGGGGGCCCCGGGAGCTGTTTTTT. Encoded protein: CASGQRGPRELFF.

The chain recombines TRBV5-5 with TRBJ2-5; D may be TRBD2 (6 bases). Trimming removed 0 bases at V and 4 bases at J, with 16 bases between. Germline-derived CDR1 and CDR2 are SGHKS and YYEKEE (reference sequence). The length of the CDR3 is 16 residues. CDR3 nucleotides: TGTGCCAGCAGCTTGGAGGCGTTACTAGCTGGAGAGACCCAGTACTTC. Its protein product is CASSLEALLAGETQYF.

The V call is TRBV7-2, the J call TRBJ2-3, with 8 bases that match TRBD2. CDR3 size: 16 residues. V trimming: 1 base; J trimming: 5 bases; junction bases outside the gene matches: 8. CDR1 is SGHTA, CDR2 FQGNSA, per germline. In DNA form, the CDR3 reads TGTGCCAGCAGCTTAGTTCCGGGAGGGCCTGGAGATACGCAGTATTTT. Residues: CASSLVPGGPGDTQYF.

V is TRBV5-1 and J is TRBJ2-5; D is perhaps TRBD1 (5 bases). The CDR3 spans 12 residues. V lost 2 bases and J 3 bases, leaving 5 bases between the germline ends. Germline V CDR1 and CDR2: SGHRS, YFSETQ. CDR3 residues: CASSLGEETQYF. The CDR3 nucleotides are TGCGCCAGCAGCTTAGGGGAAGAGACCCAGTACTTC.

The V gene is TRBV24-1, the J gene TRBJ1-5; no clear D gene. Germline V lookup: CDR1 KGHDR, CDR2 SFDVKD. V lost 1 base, J lost 0 bases, and 3 bases lay in between. The CDR3 covers 14 residues. In DNA form, the CDR3 reads TGTGCCACCAGTGATTTATATAGCAATCAGCCCCAGCATTTT. Residues: CATSDLYSNQPQHF.

This clone was detected a few times. The CDR3 DNA is TGTGCCAGCAGGGACCCCGGGGGAAACACTGAAGCTTTCTTT. This codes for CASRDPGGNTEAFF. V and J are TRBV3-1 (or the pseudogene TRBV3-2) and TRBJ1-1; D is possibly TRBD1 (5 bases). The CDR3 spans 14 residues. Between the trimmed V and J ends, which lost 6 bases and 2 bases, there was a span of 13 bases. CDR1 and CDR2 (germline): LGHDT, YNNKEL (reference sequence).

The chain uses TRBV7-8 and TRBJ2-7, with 10 bases identical to TRBD1. V lost 3 bases and J lost 7; bases outside the gene matches: 6. The CDR3 has 14 residues. Germline CDR1 reads SGHVS; CDR2 reads FQNEAQ. CDR3 protein: CASSFRDRGGEQYF. The CDR3 DNA is TGTGCCAGCAGCTTCCGGGACAGGGGTGGGGAGCAGTACTTC.

This chain connects TRBV3-1 (or the pseudogene TRBV3-2) to TRBJ2-5; 10 positions match TRBD1. Germline values: CDR1 LGHDT, CDR2 YNNKEL (reference sequence). The J segment lost 9 bases and the V segment lost 4 bases, leaving 8 bases of the junction unmatched. The CDR3 spans 14 residues. Written as DNA, the CDR3 is TGTGCCAGCAGCCTGGGACAGGGGTCCTTGGCCCAGTACTTC. This sequence encodes CASSLGQGSLAQYF.

V gene TRBV27 combines with J gene TRBJ2-5; D is unresolved. Germline CDR1 is MNHEY and CDR2 is SMNVEV (reference sequence). Trimming removed 3 bases from V and 1 base from J, with 3 bases in between. The CDR3 consists of 12 residues. CDR3 DNA: TGTGCCAGCAGTTTCCTCCAAGAGACCCAGTACTTC. As protein: CASSFLQETQYF.

This clone is a singleton in its sample. The V and J genes are TRBV19 and TRBJ2-2, with D tentatively TRBD1 (6 bases). V was trimmed by 7 bases and J by 1 base, leaving 13 bases between them. The CDR3 contains 15 residues. Looked up from germline, CDR1 is LNHDA and CDR2 is SQIVND (reference sequence). This CDR3 is CASTRTDENTGELFF. CDR3 nucleotides: TGTGCCAGTACCCGGACAGACGAGAACACCGGGGAGCTGTTTTTT.

The V and J genes are TRBV4-2 and TRBJ2-5; possibly TRBD2 for D (5 bases). The CDR3 sequence is 13 residues long. With 3 bases removed from V and 5 bases from J, the gap between germline ends came to 10 bases. CDR1 is LGHNA, CDR2 YNFKEQ, per germline. The CDR3 sequence: CASSQLTGETQYF. The CDR3 nucleotides are TGTGCCAGCAGCCAGTTAACGGGGGAGACCCAGTACTTC.

The rearrangement uses TRBV18 and TRBJ2-2; maybe TRBD1 (6 bases). The CDR3 has 16 amino acids. V was pared by 2 bases and J by 0 bases, with 10 bases between. Germline V gene lookup returns CDR1 KGHSH and CDR2 LQKENI. The CDR3 sequence: CASSPIGTTNTGELFF. The CDR3 DNA is TGTGCCAGCTCACCAATTGGGACAACGAACACCGGGGAGCTGTTTTTT.

This clone was picked up one time. V and J are TRBV3-1 (or the pseudogene TRBV3-2) and TRBJ2-3, with a tentative D call TRBD2 (5 bases). This CDR3 is built from 15 residues. Germline assignment: CDR1 LGHDT and CDR2 YNNKEL (reference sequence). V was cut by 5 bases and J by 0 bases, with 12 bases left in between. Here the CDR3 reads CASSSPSRSTDTQYF. The CDR3 DNA sequence: TGTGCCAGCAGCTCTCCTAGCAGGAGCACAGATACGCAGTATTTT.

The chain carries TRBV18 and TRBJ2-6; 7 bases line up with TRBD1. The CDR3 runs to 15 residues. Germline assignment: CDR1 KGHSH and CDR2 LQKENI. V dropped 4 bases and J dropped 1; count of bases not matched to a gene: 1. CDR3 bases: TGTGCCAGCTCACTACAGGGGTCTGGGGCCAACGTCCTGACTTTC. This sequence encodes CASSLQGSGANVLTF.

The CDR3 bases are TGCGCCAGCAGCTTGGACGGGTTCAATCAGCCCCAGCATTTT. Translating it yields CASSLDGFNQPQHF. This rearrangement joins TRBV5-1 to TRBJ1-5; D not resolved. Between the trimmed V and J ends, which lost 0 bases and 3 bases, there was a span of 7 bases. Germline V gives CDR1 SGHRS, CDR2 YFSETQ. The CDR3 runs to 14 residues.

The chain recombines TRBV5-4 with TRBJ2-5, with 9 bases matching TRBD2. CDR1 and CDR2 (germline): SGHNT, YYREEE (reference sequence). With 0 bases clipped from V and 2 bases from J, the junction kept 8 bases outside the gene matches. The CDR3 is 17 residues long. The CDR3 region has the DNA TGTGCCAGCAGCTTGGAGGTTAGCGGGAGAGGGCAAGAGACCCAGTACTTC. This sequence encodes CASSLEVSGRGQETQYF.

The chain combines TRBV7-9 with TRBJ1-1; weak D call: TRBD1 (5 bases). In germline, CDR1 is SEHNR, CDR2 FQNEAQ (reference sequence). Trimming shortened V by 3 bases and J by 6 bases, and 14 bases separated the two germline ends. The CDR3 spans 14 residues. The CDR3 is CASSFDSRSAEAFF. In DNA form, the CDR3 reads TGTGCCAGCAGCTTTGACAGTCGCTCGGCTGAAGCTTTCTTT.

The chain has TRBV29-1 and TRBJ2-7, with TRBD1 identical over 11 bases. The CDR3 is 13 amino acids. Germline assignment: CDR1 SQVTM and CDR2 ANQGSEA. V lost 5 bases and J lost 2; bases outside the gene matches: 2. DNA for the CDR3: TGCAGCGTTCCGGGACAGGGGGCCTACGAGCAGTACTTC. Translation gives CSVPGQGAYEQYF.